This T cell receptor (beta chain) was profiled in a study of Tregs in tolerant kidney transplant recipients. As for this clone: No antigen is known for it. The same CDR3 can be traced to other DNA sequences in this sample.

CDR1 is GTSNPN, CDR2 SVGIG, per germline (reference sequence). The CDR3 has 13 amino acids. Trimming cost V 8 bases and J 6 bases; bases outside gene matches: 7. The assay was immunoSEQ multiplex PCR, and TCRdb's table has in-frame clones only and misses some. The sample carries about 8,300 clones, roughly 34% recorded once. After roughly six days with irradiated graft donor PBMCs, CFSE-labeled recipient PBMCs were FACS-sorted. V gene TRBV30 combines with J gene TRBJ1-6, with 7 bases fitting TRBD1. The TCR comes from a human patient who received a combined kidney and bone marrow transplant. The source material was CD8+ T cells from blood cultured with allogeneic cells, sampled before the transplant. CDR3 in DNA: TGTGCCCACCGGGACAGCCCTAATTCACCCCTCCACTTT. It codes for CAHRDSPNSPLHF.